One and the same sample provided the 7 T cell receptor beta chains below, sequenced in a study of long-term antiretroviral therapy in people with HIV (dated by TCRdb to the early 2020s). Sequencing of the TRB variable region was done with the immunoSEQ hsTCRB v3.0 assay at survey level resolution. As stored in TCRdb, this immuneACCESS dataset retains in-frame rearrangements with V and J assigned. A fraction of the clones does not appear; measured against another copy, unresolved V genes explain less than half of the discrepancy, and the remainder lacks a known reason. Present in this sample are tens of thousands of clones, roughly four fifths of which were seen just once. 6.2% of the sample goes to the ten largest clones. Here the sequenced sample was unsorted PBMCs, taken 1 year after starting antiretroviral therapy. All receptors come from a man aged 18 to 30 with HIV.

This rearrangement joins TRBV6-5 to TRBJ2-1; 7 positions match TRBD2. The junction had 2 bases not matched to a gene; V was cut back by 8 bases and J by 1 base. The CDR3 has 13 amino acids. The germline V gene encodes CDR1 MNHEY and CDR2 SVGAGI. CDR3 nucleotides: TGTGCCAGCGGGAGGGAATCCTACAATGAGCAGTTCTTC. Translation: CASGRESYNEQFF.

The rearrangement links TRBV7-9 to TRBJ1-2, with D hard to call. The CDR3 has 12 amino acids. V was trimmed by 1 base and J by 7 bases, leaving 7 bases between them. Germline assignment: CDR1 SEHNR and CDR2 FQNEAQ (reference sequence). CDR3 nucleotide sequence: TGTGCCAGCAGCTTAGGGTCAGGTGGCTACACCTTC. It encodes CASSLGSGGYTF.

This chain uses TRBV5-6 with TRBJ2-1; D is undetermined. Germline V gene sequence: CDR1 SGHDT, CDR2 YYEEEE. The V and J ends lost 0 bases and 2 bases respectively, with 15 bases between them. This CDR3 has 17 amino acids. The CDR3 loop reads CASSLVIIPPAYNEQFF. In DNA form, the CDR3 reads TGTGCCAGCAGCTTGGTCATTATCCCCCCAGCCTACAATGAGCAGTTCTTC. The whole variable domain, filled in from reference TRBV5-6 and TRBJ2-1, reads DAGVTQSPTHLIKTRGQQVTLRCSPKSGHDTVSWYQQALGQGPQFIFQYYEEEERQRGNFPDRFSGHQFPNYSSELNVNALLLGDSALYLCASSLVIIPPAYNEQFFGPGTRLTVL.

This chain joins TRBV18 and TRBJ2-7; TRBD2 is a possible D gene (7 bases). Trimming took off 3 bases at V and 1 base at J, with 13 bases between the two ends. This CDR3 is built from 15 residues. The V gene's germline CDR1 is KGHSH and CDR2 LQKENI. CDR3 protein: CASSPGGGGSYEQYF. The CDR3 DNA sequence: TGTGCCAGCTCACCGGGGGGAGGGGGATCCTACGAGCAGTACTTC. Drawing the rest from reference TRBV18 and TRBJ2-7, the complete variable domain is NAGVMQNPRHLVRRRGQEARLRCSPMKGHSHVYWYRQLPEEGLKFMVYLQKENIIDESGMPKERFSAEFPKEGPSILRIQQVVRGDSAAYFCASSPGGGGSYEQYFGPGTRLTVT.

The gene calls are TRBV27 and TRBJ1-1; TRBD1 agrees at 7 bases. Germline loops: CDR1 MNHEY, CDR2 SMNVEV (reference sequence). This CDR3 comprises 17 residues. The V segment lost 0 bases and the J segment 1 base; nucleotides outside the gene matches: 8. The CDR3 reads CASSLSNRGGRNTEAFF. CDR3 nucleotides: TGTGCCAGCAGTTTATCGAACAGGGGAGGGCGGAACACTGAAGCTTTCTTT.

The V gene is TRBV5-4, the J gene TRBJ1-1; D unresolved. Germline assignment: CDR1 SGHNT and CDR2 YYREEE (reference sequence). Deletions cut 4 bases from V and 1 base from J, with 11 bases between. This CDR3 has 14 amino acids. The chain's CDR3 is CASSQISRNTEAFF. CDR3 DNA: TGTGCCAGCAGCCAGATTTCAAGGAACACTGAAGCTTTCTTT.

J is TRBJ1-2 and V is TRBV23-1; no reliable D call. TRBV23-1 is placed among ORFs of uncertain function. V was trimmed by 2 bases and J by 5 bases, leaving 12 bases between them. The CDR3 length is 14 residues. The CDR3 loop reads CASSQPLFHYGYTF. The CDR3, as DNA: TGCGCCAGCAGTCAACCCTTATTCCATTATGGCTACACCTTC.